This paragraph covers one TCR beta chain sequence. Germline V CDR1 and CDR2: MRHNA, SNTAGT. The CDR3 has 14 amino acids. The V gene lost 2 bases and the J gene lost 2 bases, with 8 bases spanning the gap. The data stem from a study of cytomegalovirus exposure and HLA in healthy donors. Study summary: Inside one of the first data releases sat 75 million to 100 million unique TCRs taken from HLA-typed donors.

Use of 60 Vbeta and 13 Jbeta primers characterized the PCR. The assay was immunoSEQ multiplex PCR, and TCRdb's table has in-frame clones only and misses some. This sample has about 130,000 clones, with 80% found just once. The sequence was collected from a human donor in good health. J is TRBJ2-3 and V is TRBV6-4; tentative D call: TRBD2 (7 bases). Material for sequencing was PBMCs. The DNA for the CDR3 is TGTGCCAGCAGTGACGGGGGGGCCACAGATACGCAGTATTTT. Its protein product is CASSDGGATDTQYF.